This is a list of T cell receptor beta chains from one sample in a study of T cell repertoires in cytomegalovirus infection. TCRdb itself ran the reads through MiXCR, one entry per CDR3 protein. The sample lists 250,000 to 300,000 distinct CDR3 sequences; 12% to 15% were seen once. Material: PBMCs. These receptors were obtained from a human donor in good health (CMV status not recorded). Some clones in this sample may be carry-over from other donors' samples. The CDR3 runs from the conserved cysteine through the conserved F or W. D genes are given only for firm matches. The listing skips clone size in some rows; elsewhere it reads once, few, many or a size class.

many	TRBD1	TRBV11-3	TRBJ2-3	TGTGCCAGCAGCTTACGAGCGGGACAGGGAGATACGCAGTATTTT	CASSLRAGQGDTQYF
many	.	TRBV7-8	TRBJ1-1	TGTGCCAGCAGCTTACCCGTGAACACTGAAGCTTTCTTT	CASSLPVNTEAFF
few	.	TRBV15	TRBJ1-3	TGTGCCACCAGCAGAGAAAGGGGCTCTGGAAACACCATATATTTT	CATSRERGSGNTIYF
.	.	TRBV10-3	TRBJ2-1	TGTGCCACCAAAGAAGCGAGGGCGGAGTACAATGAGCAGTTCTTC	CATKEARAEYNEQFF
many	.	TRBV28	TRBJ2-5	TGTGCCAGCAGTCCCCCGGGCTCCACTGAGACCCAGTACTTC	CASSPPGSTETQYF
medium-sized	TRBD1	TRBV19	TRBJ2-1	TGTGCCAGTAGTATCACAGGGGGCCGGGTGTCCTACAATGAGCAGTTCTTC	CASSITGGRVSYNEQFF
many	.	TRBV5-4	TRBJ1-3	TGTGCCAGCAGTGGGGGCGAGAGGCGGTATGGAAACACCATATATTTT	CASSGGERRYGNTIYF
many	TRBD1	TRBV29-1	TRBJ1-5	TGCAGCGTTGAAAGGGACAGGGATAATCAGCCCCAGCATTTT	CSVERDRDNQPQHF
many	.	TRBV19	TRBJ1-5	TGTGCCAGTATAGCCCGGCTTGATGGCAATCAGCCCCAGCATTTT	CASIARLDGNQPQHF
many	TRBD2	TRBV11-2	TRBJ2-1	TGTGCCAGCAGCCAACTAGCGGGGGTTTCATATGAGCAGTTCTTC	CASSQLAGVSYEQFF
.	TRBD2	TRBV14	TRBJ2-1	TGTGCCAGCAGCCCAGAGCTAGCGGGAAGAGAGCAGTTCTTC	CASSPELAGREQFF
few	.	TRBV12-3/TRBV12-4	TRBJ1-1	TGTGCCAGCAGTTTTGACTCTTGGAACACTGAAGCTTTCTTT	CASSFDSWNTEAFF
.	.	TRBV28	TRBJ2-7	TGTGCCAGCGGGCTGAGTCGCGAGCAGTACTTC	CASGLSREQYF
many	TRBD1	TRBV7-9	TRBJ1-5	TGTGCCAGCAGCCCGCAGGGGGCTGGAAATCAGCCCCAGCATTTT	CASSPQGAGNQPQHF